The 16 T cell receptor beta chains presented below share a single source sample, sequenced in a study of regulatory T cells in long-lasting Graves disease. Investigators prepared the TCR beta libraries by applying iRepertoire HTBI primers and Arm-PCR of CDR3 regions. One entry per CDR3 protein results from TCRdb running MiXCR on the multiplex PCR reads. In the table there are 500,000 to 800,000 distinct CDR3 sequences, around 30% of which are singletons. As for time point: persistent/refractory GD, antithyroid drugs over 5 years with positive TRAb. RNA isolated from PBMCs was used to make the TCR library. Here the sequenced sample was peripheral blood mononuclear cells (PBMCs), taken when the disease was refractory, from a patient treated with antithyroid drugs. These TCRs come from a female donor with Graves disease.

This clonotype was seen many times. At one end, the junction sequence differs from germline, possibly due to a read error. The V gene is TRBV6-1, the J gene TRBJ1-5; 7 nucleotides agree with TRBD1. Germline V gives CDR1 MNHNS, CDR2 SASEGT. The CDR3 has 16 residues. CDR3 in amino acids: CASSQAGGRGNQPQHF. Written as DNA, the CDR3 is TGTGCCAGCAGTCAAGCAGGGGGGCGCGGCAATCAGCCCCAGCATTTT.

This CDR3 reads CASSLLGLESYEQYF. The CDR3 DNA follows: TGTGCCAGCAGCTTGCTTGGACTAGAGAGCTACGAGCAGTACTTC. The rearrangement joins TRBV5-5 to TRBJ2-7; TRBD2 matches at 7 bases. The CDR3 contains 15 residues. CDR1 is SGHKS, CDR2 YYEKEE, per germline (reference sequence). The trim removed 1 base at V and 3 bases at J, leaving 7 bases unmatched.

J is TRBJ1-6 and V is TRBV7-9; 8 bases line up with TRBD1. Trimming took 4 bases from V and 9 from J; bases not matched to a gene: 5. Germline V gene sequence: CDR1 SEHNR, CDR2 FQNEAQ (reference sequence). This CDR3 region has 14 residues. The CDR3 protein is CASSSTGVGSPLHF. In DNA, the CDR3 is TGTGCCAGCAGCTCGACAGGGGTCGGTTCACCCCTCCACTTT.

This clonotype was seen a few times. The rearrangement links TRBV5-1 to TRBJ1-2; tentatively, D is TRBD1 (6 bases). Germline CDR1 is SGHRS and CDR2 is YFSETQ. V shed 0 bases and J shed 7 bases, with 10 bases lying between them. The CDR3 covers 13 residues. The CDR3 DNA is TGCGCCAGCAGCTTGGCAGGGGACTTTGGCTACACCTTC. Encoded protein: CASSLAGDFGYTF.

This clonotype was recorded at least ten times. The chain couples TRBV28 to TRBJ1-1, with D hard to call. CDR1 is MDHEN and CDR2 is SYDVKM in the germline V gene. Trimming cost V 2 bases and J 7 bases, with 5 bases left between them. The CDR3 totals 11 residues. The CDR3 spells CASSLRFEAFF. CDR3 DNA: TGTGCCAGCAGTTTAAGATTTGAAGCTTTCTTT.

The rearrangement uses TRBV6-1 and TRBJ1-5, with D hard to call. The length of the CDR3 is 13 residues. V was trimmed by 5 bases and J by 5 bases, leaving 10 bases between them. Germline V gives CDR1 MNHNS, CDR2 SASEGT. The CDR3 nucleotides are TGTGCCAGCAGTCAGGTTCGACATCAGCCCCAGCATTTT. It codes for CASSQVRHQPQHF.

The V gene is TRBV29-1, the J gene TRBJ1-2; 8 bases fit TRBD1. V trimming: 3 bases; J trimming: 4 bases; junction bases outside the gene matches: 7. In germline, CDR1 is SQVTM, CDR2 ANQGSEA. The CDR3 is 14 amino acids. CDR3 loop: CSVDAQTGGYGYTF. Here the CDR3 DNA reads TGCAGCGTTGATGCCCAAACAGGGGGCTATGGCTACACCTTC. The variable domain in full, with the rest retrieved from reference TRBV29-1 and TRBJ1-2, is SAVISQKPSRDICQRGTSLTIQCQVDSQVTMMFWYRQQPGQSLTLIATANQGSEATYESGFVIDKFPISRPNLTFSTLTVSNMSPEDSSIYLCSVDAQTGGYGYTFGSGTRLTVV.

The table lists this clonotype with a few counts. J is TRBJ1-5 and V is TRBV6-1, with D perhaps TRBD1 (5 bases). This CDR3 has 13 amino acids. V was cut by 2 bases and J by 7 bases, with 9 bases left in between. Germline values: CDR1 MNHNS, CDR2 SASEGT. The CDR3 bases are TGTGCCAGCAGTGAACAGGGCGGACAGCCCCAGCATTTT. It specifies CASSEQGGQPQHF.

The chain is built from TRBV6-4 and TRBJ2-1; no firm D call. The CDR3 length is 14 residues. The germline V gene has CDR1 MRHNA and CDR2 SNTAGT. V gave up 5 bases and J gave up 8 bases, with 16 bases separating them. CDR3 sequence reads: CASSLGGRWDEQFF. The CDR3 nucleotides read TGTGCCAGCAGTCTTGGCGGACGCTGGGATGAGCAGTTCTTC.

The rearrangement links TRBV5-1 to TRBJ2-1, with 9 bases matching TRBD2. Germline lookup yields CDR1 SGHRS and CDR2 YFSETQ. This CDR3 is 15 amino acids long. The V segment lost 2 bases and the J segment 7 bases; nucleotides outside the gene matches: 7. CDR3 residues: CASSLRVAGDNEQFF. As DNA, the CDR3 is TGCGCCAGCAGCTTACGCGTAGCGGGAGATAATGAGCAGTTCTTC.

This chain uses TRBV16 with TRBJ2-7, with D maybe TRBD2 (6 bases). Germline V gene sequence: CDR1 KGHSY, CDR2 FQNENV. This CDR3 region has 15 residues. Trimming removed 3 bases at V and 3 bases at J, with 15 bases between. Written as DNA, the CDR3 is TGTGCCAGCAGCCACCCCGGGACTCTCCACTACGAGCAGTACTTC. Amino acid sequence: CASSHPGTLHYEQYF. The variable domain in full, completed from reference TRBV16 and TRBJ2-7, reads GEEVAQTPKHLVRGEGQKAKLYCAPIKGHSYVFWYQQVLKNEFKFLISFQNENVFDETGMPKERFSAKCLPNSPCSLEIQATKLEDSAVYFCASSHPGTLHYEQYFGPGTRLTVT.

A remark on this clonotype: Just one base apart from a much larger clone, this may be a read error. The rearrangement uses TRBV27 and TRBJ1-2, with 7 bases identical to TRBD1. This CDR3 has 13 amino acids. The germline V gene encodes CDR1 MNHEY and CDR2 SMNVEV (reference sequence). V shed 10 bases and J 4 bases; nucleotides not matched to a gene: 9. The CDR3 DNA is TGTGCCAACAGCAACAGGGGCGGCTATGGCTACACCTTC. Translation gives CANSNRGGYGYTF.

This clonotype was seen a few times. V gene TRBV7-9 combines with J gene TRBJ2-5, with TRBD2 matching over 12 bases. The germline V gene has CDR1 SEHNR and CDR2 FQNEAQ (reference sequence). V dropped 4 bases and J dropped 2; count of bases not matched to a gene: 8. The CDR3 consists of 17 residues. In DNA, the CDR3 is TGTGCCAGCAGCTCCCCCTCTAGCGGGAGGGTACAAGAGACCCAGTACTTC. Protein sequence: CASSSPSSGRVQETQYF. Based on the CDR3 plus reference TRBV7-9 and TRBJ2-5, the full variable domain is DTGVSQNPRHKITKRGQNVTFRCDPISEHNRLYWYRQTLGQGPEFLTYFQNEAQLEKSRLLSDRFSAERPKGSFSTLEIQRTEQGDSAMYLCASSSPSSGRVQETQYFGPGTRLLVL.

In its sample, this clonotype was seen many times. The gene calls are TRBV28 and TRBJ1-1; D is unresolved. The V gene's germline CDR1 is MDHEN and CDR2 SYDVKM. The CDR3 totals 15 residues. Trimming cost V 3 bases and J 0 bases, with 11 bases left between them. CDR3 nucleotides: TGTGCCAGCAGTTTGGTGACGCAGCTGAACACTGAAGCTTTCTTT. Translating it yields CASSLVTQLNTEAFF. The whole variable domain, remainder taken from reference TRBV28 and TRBJ1-1, is DVKVTQSSRYLVKRTGEKVFLECVQDMDHENMFWYRQDPGLGLRLIYFSYDVKMKEKGDIPEGYSVSREKKERFSLILESASTNQTSMYLCASSLVTQLNTEAFFGQGTRLTVV.

This clonotype has more than one count but fewer than ten. A read error is possible here, since a much larger clone lies one base away. This chain connects TRBV6-5 to TRBJ2-7, with D possibly being TRBD1 (5 bases). The germline V and J ends were trimmed by 0 bases and 2 bases, with 5 bases remaining between them. This CDR3 has 13 residues. Germline CDR1 is MNHEY and CDR2 is SVGAGI. The CDR3 bases are TGTGCCAGCAGTTACTCAGGGGCCTACGAGCAGTACTTC. It translates to CASSYSGAYEQYF.

The chain uses TRBV7-2 and TRBJ1-2; D gene unclear. This CDR3 region has 14 residues. V dropped 5 bases and J dropped 0 bases, with 10 bases sitting between them. Germline values: CDR1 SGHTA, CDR2 FQGNSA. The DNA of the CDR3 is TGTGCCAGCAGCAGACCGATAGCTAACTATGGCTACACCTTC. Its protein product is CASSRPIANYGYTF.